This T cell receptor beta chain appears in the sequencing data of a study of CD8 T cells in Susac syndrome. Study information: When their blood was taken, patients with Susac syndrome were therapy-naive, taking corticosteroids, or taking intravenous immunoglobulin alone. Study-wide points: The study's TCR sequencing and HLA analysis drew on a certain number of individuals. That number was acknowledged as relatively small.

Negative isolation was used for CD8+ and CD4+ T cells, and FACS enrichment was applied to TEMRA cells. RNA amounts of 0.5 to 1 ug underwent reverse transcription with random hexamers. From the immunoSEQ multiplex PCR reads, TCRdb called clonotypes with MiXCR, one entry per CDR3 protein. The sample consists of roughly 190,000 distinct CDR3 sequences, 91% of them appearing once. The germline V and J ends were trimmed by 5 bases and 1 base, with 14 bases remaining between them. The germline V gene has CDR1 SGHTA and CDR2 FQGTGA. The CDR3 runs 16 residues. Of note for this clonotype: The antigen remains unidentified.

Sequencing used CD4+ T cells from PBMCs. This sequence joins TRBV7-3 and TRBJ2-2, with a possible D match to TRBD2 (6 bases). This receptor was taken from a human donor with Susac syndrome. In nucleotides, the CDR3 is TGTGCCAGCAGCGAGGAGGGTAGCGGGAACACCGGGGAGCTGTTTTTT. Residues: CASSEEGSGNTGELFF.